This T cell receptor (beta chain) was documented in a study of PD-L1 blockade in urothelial cancer. Overall study context: Investigators checked blood 3 weeks (second dose) and 6 weeks after treatment start. Study-wide results and limits: Better survival was forecast by a pretreatment blood TCR clonality below the median.

Produced via immunoSEQ multiplex PCR; TCRdb's table is partial and in-frame only. The sample includes about 130,000 clones, approximately 84% of them seen just once. The junction had 9 bases not matched to a gene; V was cut back by 7 bases and J by 0 bases. The CDR3 sequence is 16 residues long. Germline V CDR1 and CDR2: MDHEN, SYDVKM. Documented time point: pretreatment peripheral blood. Patients suffered from locally advanced or metastatic urothelial carcinoma. A word on this clone: What it binds is unknown.

This chain joins TRBV28 and TRBJ2-1; 7 bases align to TRBD2. This TCR derives from a man aged 45 to 65 with urothelial cancer. The sequences come from PBMCs, collected around atezolizumab (anti-PD-L1) treatment. The CDR3 sequence is CASKRGGSSSYNEQFF. The DNA of the CDR3 is TGTGCCAGCAAAAGAGGCGGGAGTTCCTCCTACAATGAGCAGTTCTTC.